The rows below give T cell receptor beta chains drawn from one sample of a study of blood T cells in healthy people across ages. MiXCR, applied by TCRdb to the 5' RACE reads, yields one record per CDR3 protein. Of 910,000 or so distinct CDR3 sequences in the sample, about 53% were seen once. The specimen sequenced was blood. The receptors shown here come from a woman aged 60-75 years in good health. The CDR3 runs from the conserved cysteine through the conserved F or W. Fields, in order: V gene, D gene, J gene, clone size, CDR3 DNA, CDR3 protein. The D gene is left open where the match is weak. Not every row has a clone size; where given, it reads once, few, many or a size class.

TRBV27	TRBD1	TRBJ2-3	-	TGTGCCAGCAGTAAGGGGGCCTTCGGCACAGATACGCAGTATTTT	CASSKGAFGTDTQYF
TRBV7-2	-	TRBJ2-2	few	TGTGCCAGCAGCTTGTATCCATCCGGGGAGCTGTTTTTT	CASSLYPSGELFF
TRBV5-1	-	TRBJ1-4	few	TGCGCCAGCAGCGCCGGGGGGCGCGCGACTAATGAAAAACTGTTTTTT	CASSAGGRATNEKLFF
TRBV7-2	TRBD2	TRBJ2-3	-	TGTGCCAGCAGGGGGGGACTAGCGGGATGGGCAGATACGCAGTATTTT	CASRGGLAGWADTQYF
TRBV27	-	TRBJ1-6	few	TGTGCCAGCAGTTTCGGGCGACGGGGAATTTCACCCCTCCACTTT	CASSFGRRGISPLHF
TRBV15	TRBD2	TRBJ2-5	-	TGTGCCACCAGCTCTGTCCGAGGACTAGCGGGAATGGAGCAGTACTTC	CATSSVRGLAGMEQYF
TRBV20-1	-	TRBJ2-7	few	TGCAGTGCTAGAGGTGACACCTCGGACTACGAGCAGTACTTC	CSARGDTSDYEQYF
TRBV6-1	-	TRBJ2-1	-	TGTGCCAGCAAACAGATAGTCCCCTACAATGAGCAGTTCTTC	CASKQIVPYNEQFF
TRBV5-1	-	TRBJ2-1	-	TGCGCCAGCAGCTTGGAGGGGCAGTACGGTTTCAATGAGCAGTTCTTC	CASSLEGQYGFNEQFF
TRBV2	-	TRBJ1-2	-	TGTGCCAGCAGTGAAGATGGTCTAGGCACCTTC	CASSEDGLGTF
TRBV11-1	-	TRBJ1-1	-	TGTGCCAGCAGCTTAGTGTCAGGGGTTGGCACTGAAGCTTTCTTT	CASSLVSGVGTEAFF
TRBV4-3	TRBD1	TRBJ1-6	once	TGCGCCAGCAGCCAAGACAGGGGGTATAATTCACCCCTCCACTTT	CASSQDRGYNSPLHF
TRBV6-5	TRBD2	TRBJ2-1	once	TGTGCCAGCCGACGTTGGCGGGAGTCCTACAATGAGCAGTTCTTC	CASRRWRESYNEQFF
TRBV30	-	TRBJ1-1	-	TGTGCCTGGAGTGTGACAACCTCGAACACTGAAGCTTTCTTT	CAWSVTTSNTEAFF
TRBV7-9	-	TRBJ1-2	-	TGTGCCAGCAGCTTATCCTTGCTGGACCATGGCTACACCTTC	CASSLSLLDHGYTF
TRBV28	TRBD1	TRBJ1-6	-	TGTGCCAGCAGTCCCATGACAGGGCGCAATTCACCCCTCCACTTT	CASSPMTGRNSPLHF
TRBV3-1	-	TRBJ2-5	-	TGTGCCAGCAGCCAAGTTACCCTGGGGGAGACCCAGTACTTC	CASSQVTLGETQYF
TRBV20-1	-	TRBJ1-6	-	TGCAGTGCTAGAGATCGGCAGGGGTGGTATTCACCCCTCCACTTT	CSARDRQGWYSPLHF
TRBV4-1	-	TRBJ2-3	-	TGCGCCAGCAGCCAAGATCCGGTAGCAGGGGCAGGTACGCAGTATTTT	CASSQDPVAGAGTQYF
TRBV7-2	-	TRBJ1-6	few	TGTGCCAGCAGCTTAAGGGCGGAGAATTCACCCCTCCACTTT	CASSLRAENSPLHF
TRBV5-1	-	TRBJ2-1	few	TGCGCCAGCAGCTTGGAATTAGTAGGCAATGAGCAGTTCTTC	CASSLELVGNEQFF
TRBV30	-	TRBJ2-1	-	TGTGCCTGGGAGAAGGAGGTTTCCAATGAGCAGTTCTTC	CAWEKEVSNEQFF
TRBV27	-	TRBJ1-1	-	TGTGCCAGCAGTCAAAAGGCGTTCACTGAAGCTTTCTTT	CASSQKAFTEAFF
TRBV15	-	TRBJ2-6	-	TGTGCCACCAGCAGAGGGGCAGGCCAGACTGGGGCCAACGTCCTGACTTTC	CATSRGAGQTGANVLTF
TRBV12-3/TRBV12-4	-	TRBJ2-7	-	TGTGCCAGCAGTTTAGAGTCGGGGTCGCAGTACTTC	CASSLESGSQYF
TRBV20-1	TRBD2	TRBJ2-1	-	TGCAGTGCTAGGGGGACTAGCGGGCTTGATGAGCAGTTCTTC	CSARGTSGLDEQFF
TRBV20-1	TRBD1	TRBJ2-6	few	TGCAGTGCAGGGGACAGGGGAAGGTCCGGGGCCAACGTCCTGACTTTC	CSAGDRGRSGANVLTF
TRBV20-1	-	TRBJ2-1	few	TGCAGTGTTGGGGGCCTTTACAATGAGCAGTTCTTC	CSVGGLYNEQFF
TRBV2	TRBD1	TRBJ2-7	-	TGTGCCGGACGACAGGGCCTCTCCTACGAGCAGTACTTC	CAGRQGLSYEQYF
TRBV3-1	-	TRBJ1-2	-	TGTGCCAGCGGTTCCGGGACGAGCTATGGCTACACCTTC	CASGSGTSYGYTF
TRBV20-1	TRBD2	TRBJ2-4	-	TGCAGTGCTAAAACTAGCGGCCCCCTGGAGCAGTACTTC	CSAKTSGPLEQYF
TRBV20-1	-	TRBJ1-2	-	TGCAGTGCTAGAGATGGACAGAATCCGAACTATGGCTACACCTTC	CSARDGQNPNYGYTF